This T cell receptor (beta chain) was identified during a study of cytotoxic CD8 clonotypes in ibrutinib-treated CLL. The V gene end was trimmed by 0 bases and the J gene end by 7 bases; junction bases not matched to a gene: 6. The CDR3 runs 15 residues. Germline V gives CDR1 LNHNV, CDR2 YYDKDF (reference sequence). The assay was immunoSEQ multiplex PCR, and TCRdb's table has in-frame clones only and misses some. The sample has fewer than 75,000 clones; 65% to 75% are singletons. The gene calls are TRBV15 and TRBJ2-1; 7 positions agree with TRBD2. This receptor was obtained from a human donor with chronic lymphocytic leukemia. The sequences come from PBMCs, collected after 12 months of ibrutinib treatment. CDR3 DNA: TGTGCCACCAGCAGAGATTCGGGCGGGAGTAATGAGCAGTTCTTC. This translates into CATSRDSGGSNEQFF.